The source of this T cell receptor beta chain is a study of PD-1 blockade in classical Hodgkin lymphoma. Each of the patients experienced relapse following autologous stem cell transplantation, and their brentuximab vedotin exposure differed. Best outcomes ranged across complete response, partial response and progressive disease. CDR1 is MNHEY and CDR2 is SVGAGI in the germline V gene. V shed 5 bases and J shed 2 bases, with 12 bases lying between them. The CDR3 extends over 14 amino acids. Only in-frame clones appear in the TCRdb table, and some are missing; sequencing was by immunoSEQ multiplex PCR. The sample lists roughly 150,000 clones; around four fifths were seen once.

This chain connects TRBV6-5 to TRBJ2-5; a weak D match, TRBD1 (5 bases). This receptor was obtained from a human donor with classical Hodgkin lymphoma. The sequencing here drew on peripheral blood mononuclear cells (PBMCs), taken before the second cycle of nivolumab. The CDR3 sequence: CASSPWGGQETQYF. In nucleotides, the CDR3 is TGTGCCAGCAGTCCTTGGGGCGGTCAAGAGACCCAGTACTTC.